The rows below give T cell receptor beta chains drawn from one sample of a study of control samples from healthy donors and cancer patients. The repertoire was sequenced with immunoSEQ multiplex PCR; TCRdb's copy has only in-frame clones and lacks some. The profile shows some 170,000 clones, around 94% of them singletons. Sequenced: PBMCs. Receptors originate from a man in his sixties with colorectal cancer. Both conserved end residues are part of each CDR3. A D gene is named only where the DNA matches it firmly. Clone size is given for some rows only: seen once, a few or many times, or a class if the clone is expanded.

TRBJ1-2 TRBV19 NA 15 NA TGTGCCAGTAGCCCCGGGGCACGAGGTAACTATGGCTACACCTTC CASSPGARGNYGYTF
TRBJ1-2 TRBV2 few 12 NA TGTGCCAGCACCACCGGCAGTTATGGCTACACCTTC CASTTGSYGYTF
TRBJ2-2 TRBV4-2 NA 14 NA TGTGCCAGCAGCCAACGACGGGGCGCCGGGGAGCTGTTTTTT CASSQRRGAGELFF
TRBJ1-2 TRBV24-1 NA 13 NA TGTGCCACCAGTGATGATACCTTCTATGGCTACACCTTC CATSDDTFYGYTF
TRBJ2-1 TRBV5-1 NA 14 NA TGCGCCAGCAGCTTGGGGACAGTCGGGGTGGCCCAGTTCTTC CASSLGTVGVAQFF
TRBJ2-6 TRBV5-6 NA 17 NA TGTGCCAGCAGCTTAGTCAGGGGCGAATCTGGGGCCAACGTCCTGACTTTC CASSLVRGESGANVLTF
TRBJ2-1 TRBV9 NA 12 NA TGTGCCAGCAGCGCCACAGGAGGCGAGCAGTTCTTC CASSATGGEQFF
TRBJ1-3 TRBV12-3/TRBV12-4 NA 12 NA TGTGCCAGCAGCCAGAGTGGAAACACCATATATTTT CASSQSGNTIYF
TRBJ2-2 TRBV24-1 NA 18 TRBD1 TGTGCCACCAGTGATCGGTATAGTAGGGGGCCAGACACCGGGGAGCTGTTTTTT CATSDRYSRGPDTGELFF
TRBJ2-7 TRBV7-9 NA 15 TRBD2 TGTGCCAGCAGTTCTGGCAGCGGGGGCTCCTACGAGCAGTACTTC CASSSGSGGSYEQYF
TRBJ1-1 TRBV12-3/TRBV12-4 NA 13 NA TGTGCCAGCAGTTTTCGGGGGAACACTGAAGCTTTCTTT CASSFRGNTEAFF
TRBJ1-2 TRBV7-2 NA 15 NA TGTGCCAGCAGCTTAGCGCTAATAGGATCGGGTGGCTACACCTTC CASSLALIGSGGYTF
TRBJ2-7 TRBV4-1 NA 14 NA TGCGCCAGCAGCCAAGTAACCAACTCCTACGAGCAGTACTTC CASSQVTNSYEQYF
TRBJ2-1 TRBV19 NA 17 NA TGTGCCAGTAGTATGGCCGGCAGGGAGCGGCCAAGGGGTGAGCAGTTCTTC CASSMAGRERPRGEQFF
TRBJ2-3 TRBV5-5 NA 14 NA TGTGCCAGCAGCCCCCAACAGCTGACAGATACGCAGTATTTT CASSPQQLTDTQYF
TRBJ1-6 TRBV7-9 NA 15 NA TGTGCCAGCAGCTCGTGGACGGGGGATCATTCACCCCTCCACTTT CASSSWTGDHSPLHF
TRBJ1-2 TRBV7-9 NA 13 NA TGTGCCAGCAGCTTGGAGTCCGCTATAGGCTACACCTTC CASSLESAIGYTF
TRBJ1-2 TRBV5-4 once 13 NA TGTGCCAGCAGCTTGGTAGGGGACTATGGCTACACCTTC CASSLVGDYGYTF